This T cell receptor beta chain derives from a study of shared clonotypes between healthy human individuals. This clone has just one count. Its antigen is unknown. Findings of the study overall: Sampling involved blood alone; tissue repertoires likely differ.

Libraries were prepared by immunoSEQ multiplex PCR; TCRdb keeps only in-frame clonotypes and omits some of them. The table lists approximately 1,500,000 clones, over 95% of them singletons. V dropped 2 bases and J dropped 8 bases, with 16 bases sitting between them. Per germline, CDR1 MDHEN and CDR2 SYDVKM. The CDR3 length is 14 residues. This sequence was found in a man aged 25 to 40 in good health. The chain employs TRBV28 and TRBJ2-7, with TRBD1 as a possible D gene (5 bases). The sample was naive CD4+ T cells sorted from blood. Subset: CD45RA+ positively selected. The CDR3 region has the DNA TGTGCCAGCAGTTTACGCCAGATAGGGGCTCAGCAGTACTTC. This sequence encodes CASSLRQIGAQQYF.